The source of this T cell receptor (beta chain) is a study of identical twins. Study-wide points: Twins showed weaker excess sharing in their beta out-of-frame sequences. The same donors were not followed; conclusions instead depended on cross-sectional statistical analysis.

This clonotype was seen more than once but under ten times. Its antigen remains unknown. The CDR3 runs 15 residues. Between the trimmed V and J ends, which lost 0 bases and 3 bases, there was a span of 10 bases. Germline values: CDR1 SGHRS, CDR2 YFSETQ. After template switching added a universal primer site, the resulting cDNA carried unique molecular identifiers. TCRdb reanalysed the 5' RACE reads using MiXCR and keeps one entry per CDR3 protein. The sample includes hundreds of thousands of distinct CDR3 sequences, roughly 6% of them seen just once. This sequence originates from a man aged 18 to 30 in good health. This sequence joins TRBV5-1 and TRBJ1-5; D might be TRBD1 (5 bases). Input material: naive T cells sorted from blood. The CDR3 here is CASSLAGGYNQPQHF. DNA for the CDR3: TGCGCCAGCAGCTTGGCCGGGGGGTACAATCAGCCCCAGCATTTT.